This TCR beta chain was identified in a study of T cells after posttransplantation cyclophosphamide. Sequencing used immunoSEQ multiplex PCR; TCRdb keeps in-frame clones, though not all of them. Of more than 50,000 clones listed, about 86% were seen once; the top ten hold 2.8%. Study observations and caveats: Blood and skin or GI T cell repertoires showed limited TRB overlap. After PTCy, TRB diversity resembled that of CNI/methotrexate controls. Donor-recipient repertoire similarity was low at 1-2 months, rising over year one.

Between the trimmed V and J ends, which lost 1 base and 6 bases, there was a span of 10 bases. CDR1 and CDR2 from the germline V gene are SGHVS and FNYEAQ. The CDR3 loop spans 14 amino acids. A few counts support this clone. Antigen unknown. The sequenced sample consisted of PBMCs. The chain has TRBV7-6 and TRBJ2-1; D possibly corresponds to TRBD2 (6 bases). The clonotype originates from a man in his thirties or forties with a blood cancer, CMV-positive, and with a related stem cell donor. As DNA, the CDR3 is TGTGCCAGCAGCTTAGGACTAGGGTCCAATGAGCAGTTCTTC. It translates to CASSLGLGSNEQFF.